What follows are 20 T cell receptor beta chains derived from one specimen sequenced in a study of T-cell reconstitution after alpha-beta-depleted transplantation in children. Library preparation (for TCRbeta) was performed with unique molecular identifiers. TCRdb itself ran the PCR reads through MiXCR, one entry per CDR3 protein. The sample includes about 160,000 distinct CDR3 sequences, approximately 12% of them seen just once. The sequencing here drew on PBMCs, taken before TCRalphabeta/CD19-depleted stem cell transplant. The receptors come from a boy aged 2 to 9 with acute myeloid leukemia, due to receive a stem cell transplant.

Details on this clonotype: A much larger clone lies a single base off, so this may be a read error. The rearrangement uses TRBV20-1 and TRBJ2-3; 12 bases line up with TRBD1. The CDR3 loop spans 17 amino acids. CDR1 is DFQATT, CDR2 SNEGSKA, per germline (reference sequence). Here the CDR3 reads CCAQGTGGATSTDTQYF. The CDR3 region has the DNA TGCTGTGCTCAAGGGACAGGGGGCGCAACGAGCACAGATACGCAGTATTTT.

The table lists this clonotype with many counts. This chain's CDR3 is CSAPGQGAVGYTF. The CDR3 DNA reads as TGCAGCGCTCCGGGACAGGGGGCTGTAGGCTACACCTTC. This rearrangement joins TRBV29-1 to TRBJ1-2, with 12 bases that match TRBD1. Germline V lookup: CDR1 SQVTM, CDR2 ANQGSEA. Germline trimming cut 7 bases from V and 8 bases from J; bases unmatched to any gene: 8. There are 13 residues in the CDR3.

This clonotype was recorded at least ten times. V gene TRBV20-1 combines with J gene TRBJ2-3, with D perhaps matching TRBD1 (5 bases). This CDR3 has 14 amino acids. Germline lookup yields CDR1 DFQATT and CDR2 SNEGSKA (reference sequence). Trimming cost V 6 bases and J 0 bases, with 13 bases left between them. The CDR3, as DNA: TGCAGTGCCAATAGACAGCCTAGCACAGATACGCAGTATTTT. Residues: CSANRQPSTDTQYF.

The CDR3 DNA reads as TGTGCCAGCAGCTTGGGAAAGAATTATGGCTACACCTTC. Encoded protein: CASSLGKNYGYTF. This sequence joins TRBV7-9 and TRBJ1-2; D is uncertain. Germline-derived CDR1 and CDR2 are SEHNR and FQNEAQ (reference sequence). V lost 3 bases and J 5 bases, leaving 10 bases between the germline ends. This CDR3 has 13 amino acids.

This clonotype has ten or more counts. V is TRBV4-1 and J is TRBJ1-3; TRBD1 matches at 9 bases. The CDR3 has 19 amino acids. V shed 3 bases and J 0 bases; nucleotides not matched to a gene: 12. Per the germline V gene, CDR1 is MGHRA and CDR2 is YSYEKL. The CDR3 loop reads CASSHVGTGSRSSGNTIYF. The CDR3 DNA sequence: TGCGCCAGCAGCCATGTAGGGACAGGGAGCAGGAGCTCTGGAAACACCATATATTTT.

This clonotype occurred many times. The V and J genes are TRBV4-2 and TRBJ2-3, with D perhaps TRBD2 (6 bases). CDR1 and CDR2 from the germline V gene are LGHNA and YNFKEQ. Trimming pared 3 bases from V and 6 bases from J, leaving 22 bases between. There are 17 residues in the CDR3. Here the CDR3 DNA reads TGTGCCAGCAGCCACAAGTTCGACGGGGAGGATACCGATACGCAGTATTTT. Translated, it gives CASSHKFDGEDTDTQYF.

V usage is TRBV10-1 and J usage is TRBJ1-5; TRBD1 matches at 10 bases. The J segment lost 6 bases and the V segment lost 7 bases, leaving 9 bases of the junction unmatched. This CDR3 is built from 15 residues. Germline V gene lookup returns CDR1 WNHNN and CDR2 SYGVQD (reference sequence). CDR3 nucleotide sequence: TGCGCCAGCAACAAGGGGGACAGGGGTTTTCAGCCCCAGCATTTT. This encodes CASNKGDRGFQPQHF.

The table lists this clonotype with many counts. J is TRBJ2-3 and V is TRBV5-1; 10 bases align to TRBD1. Trimming at V came to 5 bases and at J to 4 bases, leaving 1 base not matched to a gene. Germline CDR1 SGHRS, CDR2 YFSETQ. The CDR3 totals 13 residues. For the CDR3, the DNA is TGCGCCAGCAGGGGACAGGGGCCAGATACGCAGTATTTT. Protein: CASRGQGPDTQYF. The complete variable domain, with remaining parts taken from reference TRBV5-1 and TRBJ2-3, reads KAGVTQTPRYLIKTRGQQVTLSCSPISGHRSVSWYQQTPGQGLQFLFEYFSETQRNKGNFPGRFSGRQFSNSRSEMNVSTLELGDSALYLCASRGQGPDTQYFGPGTRLTVL.

This clonotype occurred many times. V is TRBV7-9 and J is TRBJ2-3; D is possibly TRBD1 (5 bases). Germline V gene sequence: CDR1 SEHNR, CDR2 FQNEAQ (reference sequence). The CDR3 is 14 residues long. V was clipped by 4 bases and J by 2 bases, with 10 bases between them. The chain's CDR3 is CASSSDRTTDTQYF. The CDR3 coding sequence is TGTGCCAGCAGCTCCGACAGAACCACAGATACGCAGTATTTT.

This clonotype has at least ten counts. This sequence joins TRBV5-1 and TRBJ2-1; the D gene is possibly TRBD2 (5 bases). Trimming shortened V by 1 base and J by 12 bases, and 20 bases separated the two germline ends. Germline V gene sequence: CDR1 SGHRS, CDR2 YFSETQ. The CDR3 length is 15 residues. This chain's CDR3 is CASSLLRAPTIAQFF. The CDR3 region has the DNA TGCGCCAGCAGCTTGTTGAGGGCCCCTACAATTGCGCAGTTCTTC.

This clonotype was observed many times. The chain uses TRBV27 and TRBJ1-1; D not certain. CDR3 length: 12 amino acids. The V end lost 6 bases, the J end lost 5 bases, and 10 bases lay between the germline ends. Germline V gene data show CDR1 as MNHEY and CDR2 as SMNVEV (reference sequence). The chain's CDR3 is CASSSDRTEAFF. The CDR3 DNA sequence: TGTGCCAGCAGCTCGGACCGTACTGAAGCTTTCTTT.

Many counts were recorded for this clonotype. The rearrangement links TRBV11-2 to TRBJ2-3, with 10 nucleotides matching TRBD1. This CDR3 is built from 15 residues. Looked up from germline, CDR1 is SGHAT and CDR2 is FQNNGV. V lost 0 bases, J lost 5 bases, and 2 bases stayed unmatched. The CDR3 DNA follows: TGTGCCAGCAGCTTAGACCGGGACAGGGGAGATACGCAGTATTTT. Translated: CASSLDRDRGDTQYF.

This clonotype came up many times. The V and J genes are TRBV12-3 or TRBV12-4 and TRBJ1-1; 8 bases map to TRBD1. Germline trimming cut 5 bases from V and 1 base from J; bases unmatched to any gene: 9. The CDR3 extends over 16 amino acids. The CDR3 region has the DNA TGTGCCAGCAGTGGACAGGGCCGAACCCCGAACACTGAAGCTTTCTTT. Translation: CASSGQGRTPNTEAFF.

This clonotype has at least ten counts. The chain's CDR3 is CATSDPRADPYEQYF. Written as DNA, the CDR3 is TGTGCCACCAGTGATCCCCGAGCGGACCCCTACGAGCAGTACTTC. The chain recombines TRBV24-1 with TRBJ2-7; weak D call: TRBD2 (5 bases). Germline loops: CDR1 KGHDR, CDR2 SFDVKD. The V end lost 3 bases, the J end lost 2 bases, and 13 bases lay between the germline ends. CDR3 size: 15 residues.

The table lists this clonotype with many counts. The rearrangement joins TRBV11-2 to TRBJ2-1; D possibly corresponds to TRBD2 (6 bases). The CDR3 is 12 amino acids. CDR1 SGHAT and CDR2 FQNNGV come from the germline V gene. The V and J ends lost 6 bases and 9 bases respectively, with 12 bases between them. The CDR3 DNA reads TGTGCCAGCAGAGTTGGAGGGGCTGAGCAGTTCTTC. It specifies CASRVGGAEQFF. The full variable domain, completed using reference TRBV11-2 and TRBJ2-1, is EAGVAQSPRYKIIEKRQSVAFWCNPISGHATLYWYQQILGQGPKLLIQFQNNGVVDDSQLPKDRFSAERLKGVDSTLKIQPAKLEDSAVYLCASRVGGAEQFFGPGTRLTVL.

In its sample, this clonotype was seen a few times. The chain's CDR3 is CATTEAGGGYNEQFF. The CDR3 nucleotides read TGTGCCACCACCGAAGCGGGGGGGGGATACAATGAGCAGTTCTTC. The chain combines TRBV3-1 with TRBJ2-1; 10 positions agree with TRBD2. V shed 10 bases, J shed 4 bases, and the junction held 10 bases outside the gene matches. CDR1 and CDR2 from the germline V gene are LGHDT and YNNKEL (reference sequence). The CDR3 is 15 amino acids.

This clonotype was observed many times. The chain joins TRBV29-1 to TRBJ2-1; 9 bases fit TRBD2. CDR3 length equals 15 residues. Trimming at V came to 2 bases and at J to 3 bases, leaving 5 bases not matched to a gene. The germline gives CDR1 SQVTM, CDR2 ANQGSEA. CDR3 protein: CSVESELAGYNEQFF. CDR3 sequence (DNA): TGCAGCGTTGAATCCGAACTAGCGGGCTACAATGAGCAGTTCTTC.

The sample holds many counts of this clonotype. The V gene is TRBV6-5, the J gene TRBJ2-3, with D uncertain. Germline V gene data show CDR1 as MNHEY and CDR2 as SVGAGI. The CDR3 is made up of 15 amino acids. V shed 2 bases and J shed 5 bases, with 14 bases lying between them. Written as DNA, the CDR3 is TGTGCCAGCAGTTACCAAATGGCGGCTCAAGATACGCAGTATTTT. It is translated as CASSYQMAAQDTQYF.

This clonotype was seen ten or more times. The chain couples TRBV4-1 to TRBJ2-2; D might be TRBD1 or TRBD2, each matching 5 bases. V lost 1 base to trimming and J lost 7 bases, with 13 bases between them. Per germline, CDR1 MGHRA and CDR2 YSYEKL. CDR3 size: 15 residues. Here the CDR3 DNA reads TGCGCCAGCAGCCAAGCCGGAGGCGACAGCGGGGAGCTGTTTTTT. Translation gives CASSQAGGDSGELFF.

This clonotype was detected many times. The CDR3 here is CSARDRRRLSYEQYF. In DNA form, the CDR3 reads TGCAGTGCTAGAGATCGGCGCAGGTTGTCCTACGAGCAGTACTTC. J is TRBJ2-7 and V is TRBV20-1; D is undetermined. V dropped 0 bases and J dropped 1 base, with 13 bases sitting between them. This CDR3 is 15 amino acids long. Germline CDR1 and CDR2: DFQATT and SNEGSKA (reference sequence).